A single sample gave rise to the 8 T cell receptor beta chains below, sequenced in a study of blood T cell repertoires in COVID-19. TCRdb's copy holds only in-frame clones and misses some; the assay was immunoSEQ multiplex PCR. The repertoire holds approximately 300,000 clones, with 90% as singletons. Material: PBMCs or T cells enriched from blood (not recorded which). The receptor set was obtained from a woman younger than 30 with acute COVID-19.

The CDR3 region has the DNA TGTGCCAGCAGCCTCAAGGCGGGCGGAGAGACCCAGTACTTC. This encodes CASSLKAGGETQYF. The genes are TRBV11-3 and TRBJ2-5; D possibly corresponds to TRBD2 (5 bases). Germline CDR1 reads SGHNT; CDR2 reads YENEEA. V lost 5 bases to trimming and J lost 4 bases, with 14 bases between them. The length of the CDR3 is 14 residues. The whole variable domain, remainder taken from reference TRBV11-3 and TRBJ2-5, is EAGVVQSPRYKIIEKKQPVAFWCNPISGHNTLYWYLQNLGQGPELLIRYENEEAVDDSQLPKDRFSAERLKGVDSTLKIQPAELGDSAVYLCASSLKAGGETQYFGPGTRLLVL.

V usage is TRBV27 and J usage is TRBJ2-4; D gene uncertain. The V and J ends lost 2 bases and 9 bases respectively, with 11 bases between them. The CDR3 totals 13 residues. The germline V gene encodes CDR1 MNHEY and CDR2 SMNVEV (reference sequence). The CDR3 reads CASSLEVLGIQYF. CDR3 in DNA: TGTGCCAGCAGTTTAGAGGTGTTGGGCATTCAGTACTTC.

The J gene is TRBJ1-2, the V gene TRBV6-5; TRBD1 matches 11 bases. This CDR3 is 15 amino acids long. Germline V gives CDR1 MNHEY, CDR2 SVGAGI. The V segment lost 2 bases and the J segment 4 bases; nucleotides outside the gene matches: 3. CDR3 nucleotide sequence: TGTGCCAGCAGTTACGGGACAGGGGGTCCCTATGGCTACACCTTC. Translation gives CASSYGTGGPYGYTF.

The rearrangement uses TRBV6-5 and TRBJ1-2; TRBD1 is a possible D gene (5 bases). The V end lost 4 bases, the J end lost 4 bases, and 19 bases lay between the germline ends. Germline V lookup: CDR1 MNHEY, CDR2 SVGAGI. The CDR3 is 16 amino acids. In DNA, the CDR3 is TGTGCCAGCAGTTCGGTGTTGGGCGTTAGGGGCTATGGCTACACCTTC. As protein: CASSSVLGVRGYGYTF.

The chain combines TRBV2 with TRBJ1-4, with 9 positions matching TRBD1. This CDR3 has 13 amino acids. With 6 bases clipped from V and 8 bases from J, the junction kept 4 bases outside the gene matches. CDR1 and CDR2 from the germline V gene are SNHLY and FYNNEI. The CDR3 here is CASRETGGEKLFF. In nucleotides, the CDR3 is TGTGCCAGCAGAGAAACAGGGGGCGAAAAACTGTTTTTT.

CDR3 residues: CASSEDRGRKGYTF. In DNA form, the CDR3 reads TGTGCCAGCAGTGAGGACAGGGGGAGAAAGGGCTACACCTTC. The genes are TRBV6-1 and TRBJ1-2; 10 bases align to TRBD1. V gave up 3 bases and J gave up 8 bases; unmatched junction bases: 6. CDR1 and CDR2 from the germline V gene are MNHNS and SASEGT. This CDR3 comprises 14 residues.

There are a few counts of this clone. V usage is TRBV10-1 and J usage is TRBJ2-2; D is uncertain. Trimming cost V 6 bases and J 6 bases, with 8 bases left between them. The germline V gene has CDR1 WNHNN and CDR2 SYGVQD (reference sequence). The CDR3 runs 12 residues. The CDR3 is CASRSQSGELFF. The CDR3 coding sequence is TGCGCCAGCAGAAGCCAATCCGGGGAGCTGTTTTTT.

This chain connects TRBV18 to TRBJ2-7; D is unclear. There are 15 residues in the CDR3. The V gene lost 2 bases and the J gene lost 4 bases, with 15 bases spanning the gap. Germline V CDR1 and CDR2: KGHSH, LQKENI. The CDR3 region has the DNA TGTGCCAGCTCACCAGGCAGCGCAATTCCTTACGAGCAGTACTTC. Its translation is CASSPGSAIPYEQYF.